Listed below are T cell receptor beta chains from one sample, sequenced in a study of identical twins. MiXCR was run by TCRdb on the 5' RACE reads, yielding one entry per CDR3 protein. Among about 250,000 distinct CDR3 sequences listed, over 12% were seen once. Sequencing was performed on memory (CD45RO+) T cells sorted from blood. The source is a woman in her late teens or twenties in good health. CDR3s include the opening cysteine and the closing phenylalanine or tryptophan. The order of the fields is clone size, J gene, D gene, CDR3 length, V gene, CDR3 DNA, CDR3 protein. The D gene is left open where the match is weak. Clone size appears in some rows only: once, few, many, or a class for an expanded clone.

size: -
J: TRBJ1-2
D: -
length: 15
V: TRBV5-1
DNA: TGCGCCAGCAGCCTAGGGGACACTCCCGGAGGGGGCTACACCTTC
CDR3: CASSLGDTPGGGYTF

size: few
J: TRBJ2-3
D: TRBD2
length: 14
V: TRBV6-1
DNA: TGTGCCAGCAGGCCGGGACTAGAGGCAGATACGCAGTATTTT
CDR3: CASRPGLEADTQYF

size: few
J: TRBJ2-3
D: -
length: 13
V: TRBV12-3/TRBV12-4
DNA: TGTGCCAGCAGTTTACAAACCACAGATACGCAGTATTTT
CDR3: CASSLQTTDTQYF

size: -
J: TRBJ2-5
D: TRBD2
length: 18
V: TRBV20-1
DNA: TGCAGTGCAAGAGGGCGTACCCTCGGTAGCGGGGGACGAGAGACCCAGTACTTC
CDR3: CSARGRTLGSGGRETQYF

size: -
J: TRBJ2-7
D: TRBD1
length: 15
V: TRBV3-1
DNA: TGTGCCAGCAGCCAACCGGGACAGGGGGTCTACGAGCAGTACTTC
CDR3: CASSQPGQGVYEQYF

size: few
J: TRBJ2-3
D: TRBD1
length: 14
V: TRBV20-1
DNA: TGCAGTGCCCTCGGGACAGGGGCCACAGATACGCAGTATTTT
CDR3: CSALGTGATDTQYF

size: -
J: TRBJ2-3
D: -
length: 14
V: TRBV7-8
DNA: TGTGCCAGCAGCTCCCATCGGCGCACAGATACGCAGTATTTT
CDR3: CASSSHRRTDTQYF

size: few
J: TRBJ2-6
D: -
length: 13
V: TRBV10-3
DNA: TGTGCCATCAGTGAGTCCCAGGCCAACGTCCTGACTTTC
CDR3: CAISESQANVLTF

size: -
J: TRBJ1-6
D: -
length: 14
V: TRBV6-1
DNA: TGTGCCAGCAGTGTTCACGGCAATGATTCACCCCTCCACTTT
CDR3: CASSVHGNDSPLHF

size: -
J: TRBJ1-4
D: TRBD1
length: 15
V: TRBV7-9
DNA: TGTGCCAGCAGCTTTGGGACAGCAGAGAATGAAAAACTGTTTTTT
CDR3: CASSFGTAENEKLFF

size: -
J: TRBJ2-5
D: TRBD1
length: 14
V: TRBV7-2
DNA: TGTGCCAGCAGCGTGGAAACAGGGGTTGGGACCCAGTACTTC
CDR3: CASSVETGVGTQYF